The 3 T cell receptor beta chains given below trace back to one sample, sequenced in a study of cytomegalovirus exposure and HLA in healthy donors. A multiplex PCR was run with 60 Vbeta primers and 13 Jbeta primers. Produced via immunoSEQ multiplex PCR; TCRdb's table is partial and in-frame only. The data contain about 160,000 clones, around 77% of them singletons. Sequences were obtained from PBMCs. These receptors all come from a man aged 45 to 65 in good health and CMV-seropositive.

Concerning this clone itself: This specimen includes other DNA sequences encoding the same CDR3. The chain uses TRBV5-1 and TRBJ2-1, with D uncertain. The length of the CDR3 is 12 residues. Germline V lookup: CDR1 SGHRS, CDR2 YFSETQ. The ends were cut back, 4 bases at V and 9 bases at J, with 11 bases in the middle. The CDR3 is CASSVMNGEQFF. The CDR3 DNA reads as TGCGCCAGCAGCGTAATGAACGGTGAGCAGTTCTTC.

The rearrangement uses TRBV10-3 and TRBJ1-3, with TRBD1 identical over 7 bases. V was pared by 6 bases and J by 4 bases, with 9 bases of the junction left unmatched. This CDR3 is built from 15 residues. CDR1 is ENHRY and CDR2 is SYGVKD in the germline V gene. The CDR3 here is CAIRKTGNIGNTIYF. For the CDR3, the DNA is TGTGCCATCAGAAAGACAGGGAATATCGGAAACACCATATATTTT.

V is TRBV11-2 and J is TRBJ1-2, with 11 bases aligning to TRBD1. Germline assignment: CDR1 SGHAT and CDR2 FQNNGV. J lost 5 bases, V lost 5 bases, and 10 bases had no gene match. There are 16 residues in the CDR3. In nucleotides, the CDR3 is TGTGCCAGCAGCCCAATTTACGGGACAGGGGGATATGGCTACACCTTC. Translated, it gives CASSPIYGTGGYGYTF.